The 21 T cell receptor beta chains listed next were all sequenced from one sample in a study of cytomegalovirus exposure and HLA in healthy donors. The assay was immunoSEQ multiplex PCR, and TCRdb's table has in-frame clones only and misses some. This table holds around 150,000 clones, over 80% found once. Sequenced material: PBMCs. The origin of the receptors is a man aged 30 to 45 in good health and CMV-seropositive.

This clone appeared once. The chain couples TRBV16 to TRBJ2-5; tentatively, D is TRBD2 (6 bases). Trimming took off 4 bases at V and 2 bases at J, with 11 bases between the two ends. Germline V gene lookup returns CDR1 KGHSY and CDR2 FQNENV. This CDR3 comprises 14 residues. CDR3 loop: CASSPGTYQETQYF. CDR3 sequence (DNA): TGTGCCAGCAGCCCCGGGACTTATCAAGAGACCCAGTACTTC.

The chain couples TRBV6-6 to TRBJ1-1; D may be TRBD1 (6 bases). In germline, CDR1 is MNHNY, CDR2 SVGAGI (reference sequence). The ends were cut back, 8 bases at V and 3 bases at J, with 13 bases in the middle. This CDR3 is built from 13 residues. CDR3 protein: CASHPTGYTEAFF. The DNA of the CDR3 is TGTGCCAGCCACCCCACAGGGTACACTGAAGCTTTCTTT.

The gene calls are TRBV30 and TRBJ1-6; 8 bases agree with TRBD1. In germline, CDR1 is GTSNPN, CDR2 SVGIG (reference sequence). The junction had 8 bases not matched to a gene; V was cut back by 7 bases and J by 9 bases. There are 13 residues in the CDR3. The chain's CDR3 is CAYHTGGASPLHF. In nucleotides, the CDR3 is TGTGCCTACCACACAGGGGGAGCTTCACCCCTCCACTTT. Full variable domain (missing parts from reference TRBV30 and TRBJ1-6): SQTIHQWPATLVQPVGSPLSLECTVEGTSNPNLYWYRQAAGRGLQLLFYSVGIGQISSEVPQNLSASRPQDRQFILSSKKLLLSDSGFYLCAYHTGGASPLHFGNGTRLTVT.

In nucleotides, the CDR3 is TGTGCCAGCAGCGAGGGACTCGTCGGTGATGGCTACACCTTC. Protein sequence: CASSEGLVGDGYTF. The chain employs TRBV9 and TRBJ1-2, with a possible D match to TRBD1 (5 bases). The CDR3 length is 14 residues. The germline V gene encodes CDR1 SGDLS and CDR2 YYNGEE. V was cut by 3 bases and J by 6 bases, with 15 bases left in between.

This clone was seen once. The V and J genes are TRBV7-2 and TRBJ2-7; 13 nucleotides align to TRBD2. The V segment lost 6 bases and the J segment 3 bases; nucleotides outside the gene matches: 5. The CDR3 covers 15 residues. CDR1 and CDR2 from the germline V gene are SGHTA and FQGNSA. The CDR3 sequence: CASRPGLAGVYEQYF. In nucleotides, the CDR3 is TGTGCCAGCAGACCCGGACTAGCGGGGGTCTACGAGCAGTACTTC.

The chain uses TRBV4-3 and TRBJ1-3; D gene uncertain. Germline V CDR1 and CDR2: LGHNA, YSLEER. The V end was cut by 0 bases, the J end by 0 bases, with 15 bases between. The CDR3 loop spans 18 amino acids. CDR3 sequence reads: CASSQDGGQSLSGNTIYF. CDR3 DNA: TGCGCCAGCAGCCAAGATGGAGGTCAAAGCCTCTCTGGAAACACCATATATTTT.

This clone has just one count. V usage is TRBV4-1 and J usage is TRBJ2-1; D possibly corresponds to TRBD2 (6 bases). The CDR3 is made up of 14 amino acids. Germline V lookup: CDR1 MGHRA, CDR2 YSYEKL. Trimming removed 6 bases from V and 8 bases from J, with 17 bases in between. CDR3 sequence reads: CASSNSGTFDEQFF. CDR3 DNA: TGCGCCAGCAGTAACTCGGGGACTTTTGATGAGCAGTTCTTC.

The CDR3 nucleotides are TGTGCCAGCAGCGCCACAGGGTATCTTAATTCACCCCTCCACTTT. Its translation is CASSATGYLNSPLHF. The chain has TRBV9 and TRBJ1-6, with a possible D match to TRBD1 (6 bases). From germline, CDR1 is SGDLS and CDR2 YYNGEE. V lost 3 bases to trimming and J lost 6 bases, with 13 bases between them. The CDR3 totals 15 residues.

The chain recombines TRBV5-1 with TRBJ2-5; D call uncertain. Trimming cost V 1 base and J 0 bases, with 7 bases left between them. The CDR3 runs to 14 residues. From germline, CDR1 is SGHRS and CDR2 YFSETQ. CDR3 in amino acids: CASSLFSYQETQYF. DNA of the CDR3: TGCGCCAGCAGCTTGTTCTCTTACCAAGAGACCCAGTACTTC.

The chain joins TRBV15 to TRBJ2-3; 11 positions agree with TRBD2. CDR3 length: 18 residues. Germline CDR1 and CDR2: LNHNV and YYDKDF (reference sequence). With 0 bases clipped from V and 5 bases from J, the junction kept 10 bases outside the gene matches. The CDR3 coding sequence is TGTGCCACCAGCAGAGATTCGGTAGCGGGGGGGCGTGGAGATACGCAGTATTTT. It is translated as CATSRDSVAGGRGDTQYF.

The J gene is TRBJ2-1, the V gene TRBV6-5, with D maybe TRBD1 (5 bases). Trimming took off 2 bases at V and 10 bases at J, with 15 bases between the two ends. The CDR3 sequence is 14 residues long. The germline V gene encodes CDR1 MNHEY and CDR2 SVGAGI. CDR3 in DNA: TGTGCCAGCAGTTACGACAGTTCCGTGGGGGAGCAGTTCTTC. Translation gives CASSYDSSVGEQFF.

This rearrangement joins TRBV4-3 to TRBJ1-2, with D maybe TRBD1 (6 bases). Trimming left V 4 bases short and J 4 bases short, with 13 bases between. The germline V gene has CDR1 LGHNA and CDR2 YSLEER. There are 14 residues in the CDR3. CDR3: CASSREGGGYGYTF. The CDR3 DNA is TGCGCCAGCAGCCGCGAGGGGGGGGGCTATGGCTACACCTTC.

The gene calls are TRBV11-3 and TRBJ1-1; 8 nucleotides agree with TRBD1. The CDR3 covers 14 residues. CDR1 is SGHNT, CDR2 YENEEA, per germline. V gave up 5 bases and J gave up 1 base; unmatched junction bases: 3. In DNA form, the CDR3 reads TGTGCCAGCAGCGGACAGGGTTGGAACACTGAAGCTTTCTTT. Translating gives CASSGQGWNTEAFF.

The genes are TRBV10-1 and TRBJ2-5; 11 positions match TRBD1. This CDR3 has 16 amino acids. Germline assignment: CDR1 WNHNN and CDR2 SYGVQD (reference sequence). The junction had 4 bases not matched to a gene; V was cut back by 2 bases and J by 2 bases. CDR3 sequence reads: CASSEGQGATQETQYF. For the CDR3, the DNA is TGCGCCAGCAGTGAGGGACAGGGGGCCACGCAAGAGACCCAGTACTTC.

The genes are TRBV7-8 and TRBJ1-4; D perhaps matches TRBD1 (5 bases). This CDR3 has 16 residues. Germline-derived CDR1 and CDR2 are SGHVS and FQNEAQ. The V end lost 5 bases, the J end lost 5 bases, and 18 bases lay between the germline ends. The chain's CDR3 is CASSPSWGRENEKLFF. DNA of the CDR3: TGTGCCAGCAGCCCAAGCTGGGGGAGGGAAAATGAAAAACTGTTTTTT.

The rearrangement uses TRBV10-3 and TRBJ2-1; maybe TRBD1 (5 bases). CDR1 is ENHRY, CDR2 SYGVKD, per germline. This CDR3 region has 15 residues. With 0 bases removed from V and 9 bases from J, the gap between germline ends came to 15 bases. This CDR3 is CAISESLTGLGEQFF. The DNA of the CDR3 is TGTGCCATCAGTGAGTCCCTTACAGGTTTGGGTGAGCAGTTCTTC.

This chain uses TRBV7-2 with TRBJ1-6, with 7 bases aligning to TRBD1. The CDR3 totals 15 residues. CDR1 and CDR2 (germline): SGHTA, FQGNSA. V was clipped by 5 bases and J by 4 bases; unmatched bases: 5. The CDR3 is CASSRQGLYNSPLHF. The CDR3 DNA reads TGTGCCAGCAGCCGACAGGGCCTATATAATTCACCCCTCCACTTT.

The rearrangement uses TRBV19 and TRBJ2-7; the D gene is possibly TRBD2 (5 bases). The V end lost 3 bases, the J end lost 4 bases, and 7 bases lay between the germline ends. Per germline, CDR1 LNHDA and CDR2 SQIVND (reference sequence). The CDR3 length is 12 residues. In DNA, the CDR3 is TGTGCCAGTAGTATCGGGAATTACGAGCAGTACTTC. As protein: CASSIGNYEQYF.

The V call is TRBV19, the J call TRBJ1-2; TRBD1 matches at 7 bases. The junction had 5 bases not matched to a gene; V was cut back by 0 bases and J by 4 bases. Germline CDR1 and CDR2: LNHDA and SQIVND (reference sequence). The CDR3 is made up of 15 amino acids. The CDR3 sequence is CASSIERGRGYGYTF. Here the CDR3 DNA reads TGTGCCAGTAGTATAGAAAGGGGGCGCGGCTATGGCTACACCTTC.

The chain couples TRBV4-1 to TRBJ1-2; 12 bases align to TRBD1. Trimming took 11 bases from V and 7 from J; bases not matched to a gene: 14. Looked up from germline, CDR1 is MGHRA and CDR2 is YSYEKL. The CDR3 sequence is 15 residues long. The CDR3 DNA reads TGCGCCCCCAGCCAACGCGGGACAGGGGGCGCTGGCTACACCTTC. As protein: CAPSQRGTGGAGYTF.

The chain joins TRBV10-3 to TRBJ2-5; 8 bases are a match to TRBD2. The CDR3 is 14 residues long. Germline V lookup: CDR1 ENHRY, CDR2 SYGVKD. V shed 0 bases and J 6 bases; nucleotides not matched to a gene: 3. CDR3 sequence reads: CAISESSGGQTQYF. The CDR3 DNA is TGTGCCATCAGTGAGTCGAGCGGGGGTCAGACCCAGTACTTC.